The present TCR beta chain was sequenced within a study of tumor and adjacent non-tumor tissue in lung cancer. Study as a whole: Patients were aged roughly 30 to 76, fewer than twelve men and about five women, stage I to III.

About this clonotype: The antigen remains undetermined. A single base separates this from a much larger clone, so it may be a read error.

No cell sorting was done before RNA was extracted from the tissue. Distant lung tissue was collected more than 3 cm away from the tumor edge. This CDR3 is 14 amino acids long. Germline CDR1 MDHEN, CDR2 SYDVKM. Study results and caveats: TCR diversity was significantly greater in tumor than normal lung tissue. Normal lung showed higher cumulative top 100 clone frequency than tumor.

TCRbeta libraries were built with three rounds of nested PCR, modified from ARM-PCR. TCRdb itself ran the multiplex PCR reads through MiXCR, one entry per CDR3 protein. The sample includes 90,000 to 100,000 distinct CDR3 sequences, 75% to 85% of them seen just once. The sample consisted of distant non-tumor lung tissue. V usage is TRBV28 and J usage is TRBJ2-7; TRBD1 matches 9 bases. The clonotype comes from a man aged 55 to 70 with small cell lung cancer. In DNA, the CDR3 is TGTGCCATCAGTAAGGGACAGGGAACAGGGGAGCAGTACTTC. Translation: CAISKGQGTGEQYF.